The source of this T cell receptor beta chain is a study of blood T cells in healthy people across ages (dated by TCRdb to the mid-2010s). In the study overall: In model experiments, template switching captured roughly one uniquely barcoded TCR beta cDNA molecule for every two T cells. To avoid experimental bias, donors of different ages were distributed randomly across sequencing lanes. Age-related changes in TCR beta repertoire diversity were measured in the study by deep sequencing normalized with unique cDNA molecular identifiers. The donors were divided into four age groups: young (average around 15 years), middle-aged (approximately 39), aged (approximately 59) and long-lived (82). The study analyzed two additional independent replicas of 1 million unique cDNA reads from the same blood draw for two donors, one aged 18 to 30 and one aged 80 or older.

Including cysteine and phenylalanine, the CDR3 has 14 amino acids. The only DNA kept is the CDR3, 42 bases in frame from the first base. From the germline V gene (reference sequence), CDR1 is DFQATT and CDR2 is SNEGSKA. V lost 5 bases and J lost 3 bases; the stretch between them is 15 bases long. Systemically healthy Caucasian individuals from Russia, approximately 39 in total and aged about 6 to 90 years, were included as donors. About 10 milliliters of peripheral blood were collected from each donor into EDTA-treated Vacutainer tubes. Ficoll-Paque density-gradient centrifugation was used to isolate PBMCs, with at least 6.5 million obtained per sample. Trizol reagent was used to extract total RNA from PBMCs, with at least 5.5 micrograms per sample. Naive CD45RAhigh/CD27high T cell percentages were measured by flow cytometry on a PBMC aliquot from every donor. The library was prepared using 5' RACE. TCRdb shows the sequencer as Illumina HiSeq 2500. A second roughly 7 to 11 cycle PCR used a sample-barcoded 5' primer and a J-beta primer mix. Each TCR beta cDNA molecule received a unique molecular identifier from a template-switch 5' adaptor carrying 12 random nucleotides. Each sample yielded at least 2.5 million CDR3-containing paired-end reads. All of the RNA was converted into first-strand cDNA using the Mint cDNA synthesis kit, with a TRBC-specific oligonucleotide serving as the primer. All cDNA was treated with uracil-DNA glycosylase and then went through a first 18-cycle PCR with the universal primers M1SS and BC2_uni_R. The published analysis was carried out like this. For normalization, 1 million high-quality reads were randomly selected from each sample, with every read carrying a distinct molecular identifier. Reads with shared molecular identifiers were discarded instead of being binned into consensus sequences. MiTCR, run with a Q25 quality threshold and the strictest error-elimination algorithm, handled CDR3 identification, clonotype clustering and error correction. A nonparametric unseen species model with Euler transformation was used to estimate a lower bound on total TCR beta diversity. Using fastp trimming at Q25 and MiXCR clonotype assembly, TCRdb reanalyzed the public sequencing data and kept in-frame beta chains. Rows with a matching CDR3 protein are joined into one entry that keeps the most common DNA and genes. For this entry, the V and J calls and clone size follow TCRdb and not the study's own pipeline. The sample has about 780,000 distinct CDR3 sequences on record, about 47% of them singletons. Roughly 20% of the sample is taken by the ten largest.

Overall study results and their limits: Compared with the aged group, the long-lived group had more naive CD4+ T cells, fewer expanded clones and increased TCR diversity, a pattern suggesting age selection. Because donor CMV infection status was unknown, age-related changes in expanded clonotypes were potentially confounded. Estimates of total diversity based on one million sequenced T cells were regarded as lower bounds and as underestimates. Because profiling used bulk unsorted PBMCs, naive and antigen-experienced compartments could not be compared conclusively. There was a strong correlation between observed TCR beta diversity and the percentage of naive T cells measured by flow cytometry. As age increased, observed TCR beta diversity per million T cells dropped in a roughly linear way, and a significant reduction was already evident by age approximately 40.

With respect to this clonotype: Its antigen is unknown. No quality values exist for individual bases; no much larger clone is one base distant.

The chain is made from TRBV20-1 and TRBJ2-3; TRBD2 is possibly the D segment (5 matching bases). Sequencing used blood. The sequence was collected from a man older than 75 in good health. The CDR3 region has the sequence CSAPGLFSTDTQYF. The DNA reads as follows: TGCAGTGCTCCTGGACTTTTCAGTACAGATACGCAGTATTTT.